This TCR beta chain was identified in a study of vaccination and CD4 T cells after COVID-19. About the research overall: At a median approximately 71 days (range 14 to 241) after dose two, post-vaccine samples were obtained.

Germline CDR1 is SEHNR and CDR2 is FQNEAQ (reference sequence). The ends were cut back, 3 bases at V and 1 base at J, with 9 bases in the middle. This CDR3 contains 14 residues. Stated treatment: approximately 11-day PBMC culture with coronavirus spike peptide pools or control peptides (ViraFEST assay). A remark on this clonotype: Its antigen is still unknown.

The study sequenced cultured CD4+ T cell DNA using the Oncomine TCR Beta short-read assay. Each CDR3 protein gets one entry after TCRdb re-called the PCR reads with MiXCR. In the table there are about 14,000 distinct CDR3 sequences, less than 50% of which are singletons. This chain links TRBV7-9 with TRBJ2-5, with D perhaps TRBD1 (5 bases). Sequenced: CD4+ T cells from blood, cultured in vitro. The clonotype originates from a human donor who had recovered from COVID-19. Here the CDR3 DNA reads TGTGCCAGCAGCTTTTCACAGGCCCAAGAGACCCAGTACTTC. Its protein product is CASSFSQAQETQYF.